A selection of T cell receptor beta chains follows, all from one sample in a study of shared clonotypes between healthy human individuals. The assay was immunoSEQ multiplex PCR, and TCRdb's table has in-frame clones only and misses some. The table includes millions of clones, about 95% detected once. The specimen sequenced was naive CD8+ T cells sorted from blood. The receptor source for this set is a man aged 18-30 years in good health. Each CDR3 is given with its conserved first and last residue. A D gene is named only where the DNA matches it firmly. Rows may omit the clone size; those that give it use once, few, many or a size class.

-	16	TRBJ1-2	-	TRBV6-6	TGTGCCAGCAGTTTCCTCTGGGCGGACCCGAAGGATGGCTACACCTTC	CASSFLWADPKDGYTF
-	15	TRBJ1-1	-	TRBV10-1	TGCGCCAGCAGTGAGTCCGTCGGGTTGGGCACTGAAGCTTTCTTT	CASSESVGLGTEAFF
once	12	TRBJ2-7	-	TRBV29-1	TGCAGCGTTGCAGGGAGCTCCTACGAGCAGTACTTC	CSVAGSSYEQYF
-	14	TRBJ1-1	-	TRBV27	TGTGCCAGCAGTTTATACGGGGGAATACCTGAAGCTTTCTTT	CASSLYGGIPEAFF
-	14	TRBJ1-1	-	TRBV25-1	TGTGCCAGCAGTGACGGACATGGTAGGACTGAAGCTTTCTTT	CASSDGHGRTEAFF
-	16	TRBJ2-7	-	TRBV5-5	TGTGCCAGCAGCGGCGGCCGGGTCGGGGAGGAAGGCGAGCAGTACTTC	CASSGGRVGEEGEQYF
-	18	TRBJ2-5	TRBD2	TRBV6-4	TGTGCCAGCAGTGACGGAGGGACAGAACTAGCGGGGGGGGAGACCCAGTACTTC	CASSDGGTELAGGETQYF
-	12	TRBJ2-7	-	TRBV11-3	TGTGCCAGCAGCTTAGAAGGGTACGAGCAGTACTTC	CASSLEGYEQYF
-	13	TRBJ2-7	-	TRBV19	TGTGCCAGTAGTATAGATTTGGGGCAGGAGCAGTACTTC	CASSIDLGQEQYF
-	15	TRBJ2-7	TRBD1	TRBV7-9	TGTGCCAGCAGCCGCACAGGGGAAATGCCCTACGAGCAGTACTTC	CASSRTGEMPYEQYF
-	16	TRBJ2-3	TRBD2	TRBV5-6	TGTGCCAGCAGCACACTAGCGGGAGGGTCAGCAGATACGCAGTATTTT	CASSTLAGGSADTQYF
-	16	TRBJ2-7	-	TRBV7-9	TGTGCCAGCAGCCCGATGCTGGGAAACCTCATCTACGAGCAGTACTTC	CASSPMLGNLIYEQYF
-	14	TRBJ2-2	-	TRBV28	TGTGCCAGCAGTTTTGTAGGGGACACCGGGGAGCTGTTTTTT	CASSFVGDTGELFF
-	14	TRBJ2-1	-	TRBV11-2	TGTGCCAGCAGCCCCCGCCCTCAGGGATTTGAGCAGTTCTTC	CASSPRPQGFEQFF
-	14	TRBJ2-2	-	TRBV6-5	TGTGCCAGCAGTTTAGGGTCGAACACCGGGGAGCTGTTTTTT	CASSLGSNTGELFF
-	13	TRBJ2-5	-	TRBV4-3	TGCGCCAGCAGCCAAGTGTTGGGGGAGACCCAGTACTTC	CASSQVLGETQYF
-	16	TRBJ2-6	-	TRBV7-9	TGTGCCAGCAGCTTCGCCTTCGGGTCTGGGGCCAACGTCCTGACTTTC	CASSFAFGSGANVLTF
-	16	TRBJ1-2	-	TRBV21-1	TGTGCCAGCAGCAGACCAACGACAGGTCAATGTTGGGGCTACACCTTC	CASSRPTTGQCWGYTF
-	15	TRBJ2-1	-	TRBV6-5	TGTGCCAGCAGTTACTCGCGCTTCTCCTACAATGAGCAGTTCTTC	CASSYSRFSYNEQFF
-	17	TRBJ1-6	-	TRBV9	TGTGCCAGCAGCGTAGAGGCAGAAAGCTCCTATAATTCACCCCTCCACTTT	CASSVEAESSYNSPLHF
-	16	TRBJ2-7	-	TRBV30	TGTGCCTGCGGGGAATTTTACGGGGCCCTCGCGTACGAGCAGTACTTC	CACGEFYGALAYEQYF
-	17	TRBJ1-5	-	TRBV5-5	TGTGCCAGCAGCTTGGCCGGTCGCCTCAATCTTGACAGTTCCCAGCATTTT	CASSLAGRLNLDSSQHF
-	15	TRBJ2-7	TRBD2	TRBV27	TGTGCCAGTAAACTAGCGGGAGGTGGGTCCTACGAGCAGTACTTC	CASKLAGGGSYEQYF